This is a list of T cell receptor beta chains from one sample in a study of PD-1 blockade in classical Hodgkin lymphoma. Generated by immunoSEQ multiplex PCR, the TCRdb table keeps only in-frame clones and is missing some. The sample lists about 31,000 clones; approximately 85% were seen once. This material consisted of CD4+ T cells from blood, taken at baseline. These TCRs come from a human donor with classical Hodgkin lymphoma. CDR3s include the opening cysteine and the closing phenylalanine or tryptophan. The order of the fields is J gene, D gene, clone size, V gene, CDR3 protein, CDR3 DNA. A D gene is named only where the DNA matches it firmly. A clone size is listed for some rows: how often the clone was seen (once, few, many), or a class if it is expanded.

j_call: TRBJ2-2; d_call: -; clone_size: once; v_call: TRBV14; cdr3_aa: CASSQDRSWTGELFF; cdr3_nt: TGTGCCAGCAGCCAAGATCGGTCGTGGACCGGGGAGCTGTTTTTT
j_call: TRBJ2-5; d_call: TRBD2; clone_size: -; v_call: TRBV2; cdr3_aa: CASSDWREVKETQYF; cdr3_nt: TGTGCCAGCAGTGACTGGCGGGAGGTTAAAGAGACCCAGTACTTC
j_call: TRBJ2-2; d_call: TRBD1; clone_size: -; v_call: TRBV28; cdr3_aa: CASSLTGGAGELFF; cdr3_nt: TGTGCCAGCAGTTTAACAGGGGGAGCCGGGGAGCTGTTTTTT
j_call: TRBJ1-2; d_call: TRBD1; clone_size: -; v_call: TRBV11-2; cdr3_aa: CASSSVQGVRAGYTF; cdr3_nt: TGTGCCAGCAGCTCTGTACAGGGGGTCCGTGCTGGCTACACCTTC
j_call: TRBJ2-2; d_call: TRBD1; clone_size: -; v_call: TRBV27; cdr3_aa: CASRGQGNTGELFF; cdr3_nt: TGTGCCAGCAGAGGACAGGGTAACACCGGGGAGCTGTTTTTT
j_call: TRBJ1-4; d_call: TRBD1; clone_size: -; v_call: TRBV30; cdr3_aa: CAWSPTDRGWKKLFF; cdr3_nt: TGTGCCTGGAGCCCAACGGACAGGGGGTGGAAAAAACTGTTTTTT
j_call: TRBJ2-7; d_call: TRBD2; clone_size: -; v_call: TRBV6-5; cdr3_aa: CASSYLSGSYEQYF; cdr3_nt: TGTGCCAGCAGTTACCTCAGCGGGAGCTACGAGCAGTACTTC
j_call: TRBJ1-2; d_call: TRBD1; clone_size: few; v_call: TRBV2; cdr3_aa: CASSGTGDYYGYTF; cdr3_nt: TGTGCCAGCAGCGGGACAGGGGATTACTATGGCTACACCTTC
j_call: TRBJ2-5; d_call: -; clone_size: -; v_call: TRBV4-1; cdr3_aa: CASSQGIPGVEEETQYF; cdr3_nt: TGCGCCAGCAGCCAAGGGATCCCGGGGGTAGAGGAAGAGACCCAGTACTTC
j_call: TRBJ1-3; d_call: -; clone_size: -; v_call: TRBV5-4; cdr3_aa: CASSLEYSTGNTIYF; cdr3_nt: TGTGCCAGCAGCTTGGAGTACTCTACTGGAAACACCATATATTTT
j_call: TRBJ2-2; d_call: TRBD1; clone_size: -; v_call: TRBV19; cdr3_aa: CASRTGTGELFF; cdr3_nt: TGTGCCAGTCGGACAGGGACCGGGGAGCTGTTTTTT
j_call: TRBJ2-1; d_call: TRBD1; clone_size: -; v_call: TRBV29-1; cdr3_aa: CSTDRGFNEQFF; cdr3_nt: TGCAGCACGGACAGGGGATTCAATGAGCAGTTCTTC
j_call: TRBJ2-3; d_call: -; clone_size: -; v_call: TRBV2; cdr3_aa: CASRMRGPKGDTQYF; cdr3_nt: TGTGCCAGCAGAATGCGGGGGCCTAAGGGAGATACGCAGTATTTT
j_call: TRBJ2-7; d_call: TRBD1; clone_size: -; v_call: TRBV6-5; cdr3_aa: CASSYSLGQGDAEQYF; cdr3_nt: TGTGCCAGCAGTTACTCGCTGGGCCAGGGGGATGCCGAGCAGTACTTC
j_call: TRBJ2-4; d_call: -; clone_size: once; v_call: TRBV2; cdr3_aa: CASSPSFFERHKNIQYF; cdr3_nt: TGTGCCAGCAGCCCTTCGTTTTTTGAGCGGCACAAAAACATTCAGTACTTC
j_call: TRBJ1-2; d_call: -; clone_size: -; v_call: TRBV6-5; cdr3_aa: CASSSARSRSYGYTF; cdr3_nt: TGTGCCAGCAGCTCGGCCCGCAGTCGGTCCTATGGCTACACCTTC
j_call: TRBJ2-3; d_call: TRBD1; clone_size: -; v_call: TRBV19; cdr3_aa: CASSPRQGIDTQYF; cdr3_nt: TGTGCCAGTAGCCCTAGACAGGGAATAGATACGCAGTATTTT
j_call: TRBJ1-1; d_call: -; clone_size: -; v_call: TRBV25-1; cdr3_aa: CASSERGLNTEAFF; cdr3_nt: TGTGCCAGCAGTGAAAGGGGGTTGAACACTGAAGCTTTCTTT
j_call: TRBJ1-2; d_call: -; clone_size: -; v_call: TRBV6-6; cdr3_aa: CASGIGGVHLGGYTF; cdr3_nt: TGTGCCAGCGGGATTGGGGGGGTCCATCTAGGTGGCTACACCTTC
j_call: TRBJ1-1; d_call: -; clone_size: few; v_call: TRBV19; cdr3_aa: CASSIGPGLTAFF; cdr3_nt: TGTGCCAGTAGTATAGGTCCAGGCCTAACAGCTTTCTTT
j_call: TRBJ1-2; d_call: TRBD1; clone_size: few; v_call: TRBV29-1; cdr3_aa: CSVDPQGASNYGYTF; cdr3_nt: TGCAGCGTTGATCCGCAGGGGGCCTCTAACTATGGCTACACCTTC
j_call: TRBJ2-3; d_call: -; clone_size: -; v_call: TRBV7-2; cdr3_aa: CASSPGPLGGTQYF; cdr3_nt: TGTGCCAGCAGCCCAGGCCCCCTCGGGGGTACGCAGTATTTT
j_call: TRBJ2-5; d_call: -; clone_size: -; v_call: TRBV27; cdr3_aa: CASSLDRGETQYF; cdr3_nt: TGTGCCAGCAGTTTGGATCGGGGGGAGACCCAGTACTTC
j_call: TRBJ2-3; d_call: -; clone_size: -; v_call: TRBV5-6; cdr3_aa: CASSLKLTSTDTQYF; cdr3_nt: TGTGCCAGCAGCCTAAAGCTTACTAGCACAGATACGCAGTATTTT
j_call: TRBJ2-7; d_call: TRBD2; clone_size: once; v_call: TRBV7-2; cdr3_aa: CASSLGLATSYEQYF; cdr3_nt: TGTGCCAGCAGCTTAGGACTAGCGACCTCCTACGAGCAGTACTTC
j_call: TRBJ1-3; d_call: -; clone_size: -; v_call: TRBV30; cdr3_aa: CAWSVGGSGNTIYF; cdr3_nt: TGTGCCTGGAGTGTAGGCGGGTCTGGAAACACCATATATTTT
j_call: TRBJ1-1; d_call: -; clone_size: -; v_call: TRBV5-1; cdr3_aa: CASSLGSGGDGAFF; cdr3_nt: TGCGCCAGCAGCTTGGGGTCTGGGGGAGATGGAGCTTTCTTT
j_call: TRBJ1-1; d_call: -; clone_size: -; v_call: TRBV7-9; cdr3_aa: CASSLEVNTEAFF; cdr3_nt: TGTGCCAGCAGCTTAGAAGTGAACACTGAAGCTTTCTTT
j_call: TRBJ2-5; d_call: -; clone_size: -; v_call: TRBV20-1; cdr3_aa: CSAGQTRQYF; cdr3_nt: TGCAGTGCAGGGCAAACTAGACAGTACTTC
j_call: TRBJ2-2; d_call: TRBD2; clone_size: -; v_call: TRBV5-4; cdr3_aa: CASSFRLAGGPGTGELFF; cdr3_nt: TGTGCCAGCAGCTTCAGACTAGCGGGAGGGCCGGGCACCGGGGAGCTGTTTTTT
j_call: TRBJ2-5; d_call: -; clone_size: -; v_call: TRBV29-1; cdr3_aa: CSGLGAQETQYF; cdr3_nt: TGCAGCGGGCTCGGAGCTCAAGAGACCCAGTACTTC
j_call: TRBJ1-1; d_call: -; clone_size: few; v_call: TRBV14; cdr3_aa: CASSHGIEFIAEAFF; cdr3_nt: TGTGCCAGCAGCCATGGTATCGAGTTTATCGCTGAAGCTTTCTTT
j_call: TRBJ1-2; d_call: TRBD1; clone_size: -; v_call: TRBV19; cdr3_aa: CASSTRQGARNYGYTF; cdr3_nt: TGTGCCAGTAGTACACGACAGGGGGCGAGGAACTATGGCTACACCTTC
j_call: TRBJ1-1; d_call: -; clone_size: few; v_call: TRBV2; cdr3_aa: CASSEKTAMNTEAFF; cdr3_nt: TGTGCCAGCAGTGAGAAGACAGCTATGAACACTGAAGCTTTCTTT
j_call: TRBJ1-1; d_call: -; clone_size: -; v_call: TRBV6-1; cdr3_aa: CASSDTGLINAEAFF; cdr3_nt: TGTGCCAGCAGTGACACCGGCCTAATCAACGCTGAAGCTTTCTTT
j_call: TRBJ1-5; d_call: -; clone_size: -; v_call: TRBV4-2; cdr3_aa: CASSQQNQPQHF; cdr3_nt: TGTGCCAGCAGCCAACAAAATCAGCCCCAGCATTTT
j_call: TRBJ1-3; d_call: TRBD1; clone_size: -; v_call: TRBV7-6; cdr3_aa: CASSRDRLDTIYF; cdr3_nt: TGTGCCAGCAGCAGGGACAGGCTTGACACCATATATTTT
j_call: TRBJ1-6; d_call: -; clone_size: -; v_call: TRBV15; cdr3_aa: CATSRDAANNSPLHF; cdr3_nt: TGTGCCACCAGCAGAGATGCAGCAAATAATTCACCCCTCCACTTT
j_call: TRBJ1-1; d_call: -; clone_size: -; v_call: TRBV19; cdr3_aa: CASSIQGQGTEAFF; cdr3_nt: TGTGCCAGTAGTATTCAAGGGCAGGGAACTGAAGCTTTCTTT
j_call: TRBJ2-7; d_call: -; clone_size: once; v_call: TRBV7-2; cdr3_aa: CASSFFTGNEQYF; cdr3_nt: TGTGCCAGCAGCTTTTTTACGGGCAACGAGCAGTACTTC
j_call: TRBJ2-3; d_call: -; clone_size: -; v_call: TRBV28; cdr3_aa: CASSYDTQYF; cdr3_nt: TGTGCCAGCAGTTACGATACGCAGTATTTT
j_call: TRBJ1-5; d_call: TRBD1; clone_size: -; v_call: TRBV4-2; cdr3_aa: CASSQELSSSRGPEPQHF; cdr3_nt: TGTGCCAGCAGCCAAGAATTGAGCAGCAGCAGGGGGCCGGAGCCCCAGCATTTT
j_call: TRBJ1-1; d_call: -; clone_size: -; v_call: TRBV7-2; cdr3_aa: CASTSREAALRTEAFF; cdr3_nt: TGTGCCAGCACCTCCAGGGAGGCTGCCTTGCGCACTGAAGCTTTCTTT
j_call: TRBJ1-2; d_call: -; clone_size: -; v_call: TRBV19; cdr3_aa: CASSAPSDRNGYTF; cdr3_nt: TGTGCCAGTAGTGCGCCATCTGACAGGAATGGCTACACCTTC
j_call: TRBJ2-7; d_call: TRBD2; clone_size: -; v_call: TRBV11-3; cdr3_aa: CAGGGEQYF; cdr3_nt: TGTGCCGGGGGGGGCGAGCAGTACTTC
j_call: TRBJ1-1; d_call: TRBD1; clone_size: -; v_call: TRBV29-1; cdr3_aa: CSGTDRGLNTEAFF; cdr3_nt: TGCAGCGGTACGGACAGGGGTTTGAACACTGAAGCTTTCTTT
j_call: TRBJ1-2; d_call: TRBD1; clone_size: few; v_call: TRBV29-1; cdr3_aa: CSVEAMTGDYGYTF; cdr3_nt: TGCAGCGTTGAAGCCATGACAGGGGACTATGGCTACACCTTC
j_call: TRBJ1-1; d_call: -; clone_size: -; v_call: TRBV27; cdr3_aa: CASSPRVSRTEAFF; cdr3_nt: TGTGCCAGCAGTCCCCGTGTATCGCGCACTGAAGCTTTCTTT
j_call: TRBJ1-2; d_call: TRBD1; clone_size: few; v_call: TRBV2; cdr3_aa: CASSEIPLTGGYGYTF; cdr3_nt: TGTGCCAGCAGTGAAATACCCCTGACAGGGGGTTATGGCTACACCTTC
j_call: TRBJ1-5; d_call: TRBD1; clone_size: -; v_call: TRBV19; cdr3_aa: CATTLQGGYQPQHF; cdr3_nt: TGTGCGACAACCCTACAGGGGGGATATCAGCCCCAGCATTTT
j_call: TRBJ2-1; d_call: -; clone_size: -; v_call: TRBV5-1; cdr3_aa: CASKSGPMSDNEQFF; cdr3_nt: TGCGCCAGCAAAAGCGGCCCGATGTCCGACAATGAGCAGTTCTTC
j_call: TRBJ2-5; d_call: TRBD2; clone_size: once; v_call: TRBV4-1; cdr3_aa: CASSREVGLAVQETQYF; cdr3_nt: TGCGCCAGCAGCCGAGAGGTAGGACTAGCGGTCCAAGAGACCCAGTACTTC
j_call: TRBJ1-1; d_call: TRBD1; clone_size: once; v_call: TRBV5-1; cdr3_aa: CASSLGAIQGGVTEAFF; cdr3_nt: TGCGCCAGCAGCCTGGGAGCAATACAGGGGGGAGTTACTGAAGCTTTCTTT
j_call: TRBJ2-3; d_call: TRBD2; clone_size: -; v_call: TRBV7-9; cdr3_aa: CASSLGSRAGEPQYF; cdr3_nt: TGTGCCAGCAGCTTAGGCTCCAGAGCGGGAGAACCGCAGTATTTT
j_call: TRBJ1-1; d_call: -; clone_size: -; v_call: TRBV11-2; cdr3_aa: CASSLDRRGQAFF; cdr3_nt: TGTGCCAGCAGCTTAGACAGGAGGGGACAAGCTTTCTTT